These T cell receptor beta chains were read from a single sample in a study of blood T cell repertoires in COVID-19. Generated by immunoSEQ multiplex PCR, the TCRdb table keeps only in-frame clones and is missing some. The repertoire holds about 160,000 clones, with approximately 90% as singletons. The sample comprised peripheral blood. The source is a man aged 18-30 years with COVID-19, enrolled during active disease. Both conserved end residues are part of each CDR3. D genes are given only for firm matches. Only part of the rows carry a size: once, few, many, or a class if the clone is expanded.

cdr3_length: 14
d_call: TRBD1
v_call: TRBV4-1
clone_size: .
j_call: TRBJ2-5
cdr3_aa: CASSRGQYQETQYF
cdr3_nt: TGCGCCAGCAGCCGGGGACAGTACCAAGAGACCCAGTACTTC

cdr3_length: 15
d_call: TRBD1
v_call: TRBV5-1
clone_size: .
j_call: TRBJ1-2
cdr3_aa: CASSLGLTGNYGYTF
cdr3_nt: TGCGCCAGCAGCTTGGGACTGACAGGGAACTATGGCTACACCTTC

cdr3_length: 12
d_call: .
v_call: TRBV7-2
clone_size: .
j_call: TRBJ2-7
cdr3_aa: CASSSSSYEQYF
cdr3_nt: TGTGCCAGCAGCTCCAGCTCCTACGAGCAGTACTTC

cdr3_length: 16
d_call: .
v_call: TRBV2
clone_size: .
j_call: TRBJ2-1
cdr3_aa: CASSTSGQSSYNEQFF
cdr3_nt: .

cdr3_length: 12
d_call: .
v_call: TRBV5-4
clone_size: once
j_call: TRBJ1-6
cdr3_aa: CASSLSNSPLHF
cdr3_nt: TGTGCCAGCAGCTTGTCGAATTCACCCCTCCACTTT

cdr3_length: 15
d_call: TRBD2
v_call: TRBV9
clone_size: .
j_call: TRBJ2-3
cdr3_aa: CASSVTGGLADTQYF
cdr3_nt: TGTGCCAGCAGCGTCACGGGAGGCCTCGCAGATACGCAGTATTTT

cdr3_length: 12
d_call: .
v_call: TRBV29-1
clone_size: .
j_call: TRBJ1-2
cdr3_aa: CSVVGNEGGYTF
cdr3_nt: TGCAGCGTTGTCGGAAATGAGGGTGGCTACACCTTC

cdr3_length: 14
d_call: TRBD1
v_call: TRBV19
clone_size: once
j_call: TRBJ1-5
cdr3_aa: CASAGTGVAQPQHF
cdr3_nt: TGTGCAAGCGCCGGGACAGGGGTAGCCCAGCCCCAGCATTTT

cdr3_length: 16
d_call: TRBD2
v_call: TRBV25-1
clone_size: few
j_call: TRBJ2-2
cdr3_aa: CASSDLAGVFTGELFF
cdr3_nt: TGTGCCAGCAGTGACCTAGCGGGAGTGTTTACCGGGGAGCTGTTTTTT

cdr3_length: 16
d_call: TRBD1
v_call: TRBV7-9
clone_size: .
j_call: TRBJ2-3
cdr3_aa: CASSLAGTGAADTQYF
cdr3_nt: TGTGCCAGCAGCTTGGCCGGGACAGGGGCAGCAGATACGCAGTATTTT

cdr3_length: 12
d_call: .
v_call: TRBV12-3/TRBV12-4
clone_size: .
j_call: TRBJ2-5
cdr3_aa: CASSPSQETQYF
cdr3_nt: TGTGCCAGCAGTCCATCCCAGGAGACCCAGTACTTC

cdr3_length: 17
d_call: TRBD1
v_call: TRBV14
clone_size: .
j_call: TRBJ1-1
cdr3_aa: CASSQKRQGVLNTEAFF
cdr3_nt: TGTGCCAGCAGCCAAAAACGACAGGGGGTTCTAAACACTGAAGCTTTCTTT

cdr3_length: 15
d_call: .
v_call: TRBV6-6
clone_size: .
j_call: TRBJ2-3
cdr3_aa: CASSSNDYRPDTQYF
cdr3_nt: TGTGCCAGCAGCTCTAACGACTACCGCCCAGATACGCAGTATTTT

cdr3_length: 12
d_call: .
v_call: TRBV19
clone_size: .
j_call: TRBJ1-5
cdr3_aa: CASNIENQPQHF
cdr3_nt: TGTGCCAGTAATATCGAGAATCAGCCCCAGCATTTT

cdr3_length: 16
d_call: .
v_call: TRBV28
clone_size: once
j_call: TRBJ1-4
cdr3_aa: CASSPPGGGPFEKLLF
cdr3_nt: TGTGCCAGCAGTCCTCCGGGGGGGGGCCCGTTTGAAAAACTGCTTTTT

cdr3_length: 21
d_call: TRBD2
v_call: TRBV5-1
clone_size: .
j_call: TRBJ2-1
cdr3_aa: CASSLALGLADVTSSYNEQFF
cdr3_nt: TGCGCCAGCAGCTTGGCCTTGGGACTAGCGGATGTAACAAGCTCCTACAATGAGCAGTTCTTC

cdr3_length: 22
d_call: .
v_call: TRBV4-2
clone_size: .
j_call: TRBJ2-4
cdr3_aa: CASSQEGVWPVERQRGKNIQYF
cdr3_nt: TGTGCCAGCAGCCAAGAAGGAGTGTGGCCAGTAGAACGACAAAGGGGCAAAAACATTCAGTACTTC

cdr3_length: 16
d_call: TRBD2
v_call: TRBV11-2
clone_size: .
j_call: TRBJ2-1
cdr3_aa: CASGRAFLISYNEQFF
cdr3_nt: TGTGCCAGCGGGAGGGCCTTCCTGATCTCCTACAATGAGCAGTTCTTC

cdr3_length: 14
d_call: TRBD1
v_call: TRBV6-5
clone_size: .
j_call: TRBJ2-3
cdr3_aa: CASSYDRVTDTQYF
cdr3_nt: TGTGCCAGCAGTTACGACAGGGTTACAGATACGCAGTATTTT

cdr3_length: 17
d_call: TRBD2
v_call: TRBV12-5
clone_size: .
j_call: TRBJ2-1
cdr3_aa: CASGLVRAGVPNNEQFF
cdr3_nt: TGTGCTAGTGGTTTGGTACGAGCGGGAGTCCCTAACAATGAGCAGTTCTTC

cdr3_length: 14
d_call: .
v_call: TRBV4-3
clone_size: .
j_call: TRBJ2-7
cdr3_aa: CASSLVGGSYEQYF
cdr3_nt: TGCGCCAGCAGCCTAGTCGGAGGGTCCTACGAGCAGTACTTC

cdr3_length: 14
d_call: TRBD1
v_call: TRBV9
clone_size: few
j_call: TRBJ2-7
cdr3_aa: CASSEGTGAVEQYF
cdr3_nt: TGTGCCAGCAGCGAGGGAACAGGGGCAGTCGAGCAGTACTTC

cdr3_length: 17
d_call: TRBD1
v_call: TRBV15
clone_size: once
j_call: TRBJ2-2
cdr3_aa: CATSSDRTGRNTGELFF
cdr3_nt: TGTGCCACCAGTTCAGATCGGACAGGGAGGAACACCGGGGAGCTGTTTTTT

cdr3_length: 15
d_call: .
v_call: TRBV2
clone_size: .
j_call: TRBJ2-4
cdr3_aa: CASTSGALAKNIQYF
cdr3_nt: TGTGCCAGCACCTCAGGGGCGCTAGCCAAAAACATTCAGTACTTC

cdr3_length: 15
d_call: TRBD1
v_call: TRBV7-9
clone_size: many
j_call: TRBJ1-6
cdr3_aa: CASSTWGQDNSPLHF
cdr3_nt: TGTGCCAGCAGCACCTGGGGACAGGATAATTCACCCCTCCACTTT

cdr3_length: 17
d_call: .
v_call: TRBV24-1
clone_size: .
j_call: TRBJ2-3
cdr3_aa: CATSDPSGDPSTDTQYF
cdr3_nt: TGTGCCACCAGTGATCCTTCAGGGGATCCTAGCACAGATACGCAGTATTTT

cdr3_length: 17
d_call: .
v_call: TRBV18
clone_size: .
j_call: TRBJ1-3
cdr3_aa: CASSSQTGRISGNTIYF
cdr3_nt: TGTGCCAGCTCATCTCAGACAGGTCGAATCTCTGGAAACACCATATATTTT

cdr3_length: 14
d_call: .
v_call: TRBV7-2
clone_size: .
j_call: TRBJ1-1
cdr3_aa: CASSFRGRGTEAFF
cdr3_nt: TGTGCCAGCAGCTTCAGGGGCCGGGGAACTGAAGCTTTCTTT